Shown below are 20 T cell receptor beta chains from a single sample sequenced in a study of blood T cell repertoires in COVID-19. Here immunoSEQ multiplex PCR was the method, and the copy in TCRdb shows in-frame clones only, minus some. The top ten clones hold 11% to 15% of a sample with more than 45,000 clones, roughly four fifths of them seen once. Sequenced material: peripheral blood. These receptors were collected from a human donor in a cohort sampled during active COVID-19.

The rearrangement joins TRBV19 to TRBJ2-1; 8 positions match TRBD1. The V and J ends lost 7 bases and 2 bases, in that order; junction bases with no gene match: 7. Germline assignment: CDR1 LNHDA and CDR2 SQIVND (reference sequence). The CDR3 length is 15 residues. CDR3 nucleotide sequence: TGTGCCAGTAATTTTGGACAGGGCCCCTACAATGAGCAGTTCTTC. Protein: CASNFGQGPYNEQFF.

V is TRBV6-5 and J is TRBJ2-2; 7 bases are a match to TRBD2. This CDR3 spans 14 amino acids. Germline CDR1 MNHEY, CDR2 SVGAGI. The junction had 4 bases not matched to a gene; V was cut back by 4 bases and J by 5 bases. CDR3 in DNA: TGTGCCAGCAGTTTCCGGGGGGTTACCGGGGAGCTGTTTTTT. Residues: CASSFRGVTGELFF.

This clone came up once. V and J are TRBV25-1 and TRBJ1-2; D remains unclear. The V and J ends lost 5 bases and 3 bases respectively, with 10 bases between them. Germline-derived CDR1 and CDR2 are MGHDK and SYGVNS. This CDR3 is 13 amino acids long. The CDR3: CASSSNRHYGYTF. The CDR3 coding sequence is TGTGCCAGCAGTTCGAACAGACACTATGGCTACACCTTC.

This clone appeared once. V and J are TRBV7-9 and TRBJ1-1, with D maybe TRBD1 (6 bases). The V gene lost 5 bases and the J gene lost 4 bases, with 11 bases spanning the gap. Germline CDR1 reads SEHNR; CDR2 reads FQNEAQ (reference sequence). The CDR3 is 13 amino acids. The chain's CDR3 is CASSETGSTEAFF. As DNA, the CDR3 is TGTGCCAGCAGCGAAACAGGGAGCACTGAAGCTTTCTTT.

The chain carries TRBV12-5 and TRBJ2-7, with D tentatively TRBD1 (6 bases). The CDR3 runs to 13 residues. The V and J ends lost 4 bases and 3 bases respectively, with 10 bases between them. The germline CDR1 and CDR2 sequences are LGHNT and FRNRAP. CDR3 sequence (DNA): TGTGCTAGTGGTTCGGGCAGGGGCTACGAGCAGTACTTC. Residues: CASGSGRGYEQYF.

This clone was seen a few times. This chain joins TRBV27 and TRBJ1-5, with D unclear. CDR3 length equals 14 residues. Deletions cut 0 bases from V and 4 bases from J, with 7 bases between. Germline CDR1 reads MNHEY; CDR2 reads SMNVEV (reference sequence). CDR3 protein: CASSLSDGNQPQHF. CDR3 coding DNA: TGTGCCAGCAGTTTATCTGACGGGAATCAGCCCCAGCATTTT.

The chain is built from TRBV15 and TRBJ2-1, with unresolved D. The length of the CDR3 is 13 residues. The germline V gene encodes CDR1 LNHNV and CDR2 YYDKDF (reference sequence). V lost 0 bases, J lost 10 bases, and 10 bases lay in between. CDR3 sequence: CATSRDSKEEQFF. CDR3 DNA: TGTGCCACCAGCAGAGATAGTAAGGAGGAGCAGTTCTTC.

The CDR3 protein is CASMTKGADEKLFF. CDR3 DNA sequence: TGTGCCAGTATGACAAAGGGGGCAGATGAAAAACTGTTTTTT. V usage is TRBV19 and J usage is TRBJ1-4; 7 bases agree with TRBD1. The CDR3 runs to 14 residues. Germline V gene sequence: CDR1 LNHDA, CDR2 SQIVND (reference sequence). V was clipped by 7 bases and J by 6 bases; unmatched bases: 8.

This chain connects TRBV7-3 to TRBJ1-1, with TRBD1 matching over 9 bases. Germline V lookup: CDR1 SGHTA, CDR2 FQGTGA. The CDR3 sequence is 13 residues long. The junction had 6 bases not matched to a gene; V was cut back by 5 bases and J by 8 bases. The CDR3 DNA follows: TGTGCCAGCAGCGCCCCCGGGACAGGGGAAGCTTTCTTT. It yields the protein CASSAPGTGEAFF.

This chain uses TRBV2 with TRBJ2-4; no firm D call. This CDR3 contains 14 residues. Germline assignment: CDR1 SNHLY and CDR2 FYNNEI. V was trimmed by 1 base and J by 0 bases, leaving 4 bases between them. The CDR3 reads CASSEVLAKNIQYF. In DNA, the CDR3 is TGTGCCAGCAGTGAAGTACTAGCCAAAAACATTCAGTACTTC.

The CDR3 loop reads CASSYESRQGSTRISGNTIYF. The CDR3 nucleotides are TGTGCCAGCAGTTACGAGAGTCGACAGGGTTCTACAAGAATCTCTGGAAACACCATATATTTT. The V call is TRBV6-2 or TRBV6-3, the J call TRBJ1-3, with 7 nucleotides matching TRBD1. V shed 2 bases and J 0 bases; nucleotides not matched to a gene: 19. The CDR3 contains 21 residues. The germline CDR1 and CDR2 sequences are MNHEY and SVGEGT.

The rearrangement links TRBV5-4 to TRBJ1-2, with D possibly being TRBD1 (6 bases). Trimming removed 6 bases at V and 2 bases at J, with 11 bases between. The germline V gene encodes CDR1 SGHNT and CDR2 YYREEE (reference sequence). The CDR3 totals 13 residues. In DNA form, the CDR3 reads TGTGCCAGCAAGAGGGGGGGGAACTATGGCTACACCTTC. Residues: CASKRGGNYGYTF.

The rearrangement joins TRBV5-1 to TRBJ2-4; 14 bases agree with TRBD2. V was pared by 5 bases and J by 8 bases, with 9 bases of the junction left unmatched. Germline V gives CDR1 SGHRS, CDR2 YFSETQ. This CDR3 contains 16 residues. The CDR3 here is CASRPGLAGGKHIQYF. The CDR3 DNA follows: TGCGCCAGCAGACCCGGACTAGCGGGGGGCAAGCACATTCAGTACTTC.

This clone was seen a few times. The chain links TRBV3-1 (or the pseudogene TRBV3-2) to TRBJ1-4; 9 nucleotides agree with TRBD1. Germline trimming cut 1 base from V and 6 bases from J; bases unmatched to any gene: 9. CDR1 is LGHDT, CDR2 YNNKEL, per germline (reference sequence). The CDR3 runs to 17 residues. The CDR3 loop reads CASSQAPPRDRDEKLFF. CDR3 sequence (DNA): TGTGCCAGCAGCCAAGCCCCCCCCCGGGACAGGGATGAAAAACTGTTTTTT.

The J gene is TRBJ2-1, the V gene TRBV27; 10 positions agree with TRBD2. The V gene end was trimmed by 10 bases and the J gene end by 4 bases; junction bases not matched to a gene: 4. Germline V gives CDR1 MNHEY, CDR2 SMNVEV (reference sequence). The CDR3 spans 13 residues. The CDR3 is CATSSGGYNEQFF. In DNA form, the CDR3 reads TGTGCCACCTCTAGCGGGGGATACAATGAGCAGTTCTTC.

The J gene is TRBJ2-3, the V gene TRBV9; D perhaps matches TRBD2 (6 bases). The CDR3 covers 15 residues. Between the trimmed V and J ends, which lost 0 bases and 2 bases, there was a span of 10 bases. The germline gives CDR1 SGDLS, CDR2 YYNGEE. The CDR3 coding sequence is TGTGCCAGCAGCGTAGGTAAGCGGGCCACAGATACGCAGTATTTT. Amino acid sequence: CASSVGKRATDTQYF.

The chain is built from TRBV6-6 and TRBJ2-1; 11 bases map to TRBD2. Looked up from germline, CDR1 is MNHNY and CDR2 is SVGAGI (reference sequence). The CDR3 covers 15 residues. V lost 3 bases to trimming and J lost 6 bases; unmatched junction nucleotides: 4. The CDR3 DNA is TGTGCCAGCAGTTATAGCGGGGGGGCGGTCAATGAGCAGTTCTTC. Translation gives CASSYSGGAVNEQFF.

This clone is medium-sized. This chain joins TRBV7-2 and TRBJ2-7; TRBD1 might be the D (5 bases). The V end was cut by 4 bases, the J end by 2 bases, with 12 bases between. Germline loops: CDR1 SGHTA, CDR2 FQGNSA. The CDR3 contains 14 residues. CDR3 in amino acids: CASSSIPGTYEQYF. CDR3 DNA sequence: TGTGCCAGCAGCTCAATCCCAGGGACCTACGAGCAGTACTTC.

The count of this clone is one. The chain is built from TRBV6-1 and TRBJ1-1; no reliable D call. The ends were cut back, 3 bases at V and 8 bases at J, with 13 bases in the middle. The germline V gene has CDR1 MNHNS and CDR2 SASEGT. The CDR3 is made up of 13 amino acids. The CDR3 spells CASSEGGAWEAFF. The CDR3 nucleotides read TGTGCCAGCAGTGAGGGAGGTGCCTGGGAAGCTTTCTTT.

The chain has TRBV5-6 and TRBJ2-3, with D hard to call. CDR3 size: 14 residues. Germline CDR1 is SGHDT and CDR2 is YYEEEE. Trimming pared 2 bases from V and 1 base from J, leaving 8 bases between. The CDR3 region is CASSFNAGTDTQYF. The CDR3 nucleotides read TGTGCCAGCAGCTTTAATGCGGGCACAGATACGCAGTATTTT. The full variable domain, its missing parts supplied by reference TRBV5-6 and TRBJ2-3, is DAGVTQSPTHLIKTRGQQVTLRCSPKSGHDTVSWYQQALGQGPQFIFQYYEEEERQRGNFPDRFSGHQFPNYSSELNVNALLLGDSALYLCASSFNAGTDTQYFGPGTRLTVL.